A single sample gave rise to the 20 T cell receptor beta chains below, sequenced in a study of glioma-infiltrating T cells after dendritic cell vaccination. The assay was immunoSEQ multiplex PCR, and TCRdb's table has in-frame clones only and misses some. The data show some 100,000 clones, around 80% seen once. Material: blood, obtained before dendritic cell vaccination. These receptors all come from a human donor with glioblastoma.

The rearrangement joins TRBV9 to TRBJ2-1; D call uncertain. Germline V gene lookup returns CDR1 SGDLS and CDR2 YYNGEE. This CDR3 has 15 residues. V lost 0 bases, J lost 4 bases, and 11 bases lay in between. The CDR3 loop is CASSVGTKNYNEQFF. As DNA, the CDR3 is TGTGCCAGCAGCGTAGGTACAAAAAATTACAATGAGCAGTTCTTC.

This sequence joins TRBV9 and TRBJ1-2; D remains unclear. The ends were cut back, 0 bases at V and 2 bases at J, with 14 bases in the middle. The CDR3 totals 16 residues. The germline gives CDR1 SGDLS, CDR2 YYNGEE. The CDR3 is CASSVVGGPLNYGYTF. As DNA, the CDR3 is TGTGCCAGCAGCGTAGTTGGAGGCCCCCTAAACTATGGCTACACCTTC.

The chain uses TRBV27 and TRBJ1-3, with TRBD1 matching 8 bases. There are 17 residues in the CDR3. CDR1 and CDR2 (germline): MNHEY, SMNVEV (reference sequence). V dropped 5 bases and J dropped 0; count of bases not matched to a gene: 9. As DNA, the CDR3 is TGTGCCAGCAGTCAAAAGACAGGGGCGAGCTCTGGAAACACCATATATTTT. Its protein product is CASSQKTGASSGNTIYF.

V and J are TRBV9 and TRBJ2-1; possibly TRBD1 for D (6 bases). The CDR3 contains 17 residues. Trimming left V 3 bases short and J 7 bases short, with 23 bases between. Germline-derived CDR1 and CDR2 are SGDLS and YYNGEE. DNA of the CDR3: TGTGCCAGCAGCGCCCATACGTCAGACAGGTTACGGAATGAGCAGTTCTTC. Translating gives CASSAHTSDRLRNEQFF. The full variable domain, with the rest looked up from reference TRBV9 and TRBJ2-1, is DSGVTQTPKHLITATGQRVTLRCSPRSGDLSVYWYQQSLDQGLQFLIQYYNGEERAKGNILERFSAQQFPDLHSELNLSSLELGDSALYFCASSAHTSDRLRNEQFFGPGTRLTVL.

This clone was found once. V is TRBV5-1 and J is TRBJ2-2, with 9 bases aligning to TRBD2. The germline V gene has CDR1 SGHRS and CDR2 YFSETQ. This CDR3 has 19 amino acids. J was trimmed by 0 bases and V by 4 bases; bases with no gene match: 13. The CDR3 protein is CASSPLGAGGGANTGELFF. CDR3 nucleotide sequence: TGCGCCAGCAGCCCCCTCGGGGCGGGCGGGGGGGCGAACACCGGGGAGCTGTTTTTT.

CDR3 region: CASSDGTSASYEQYF. In nucleotides, the CDR3 is TGTGCCAGCAGTGACGGCACTAGCGCCTCCTACGAGCAGTACTTC. This chain connects TRBV6-1 to TRBJ2-7; 7 positions agree with TRBD2. V lost 3 bases, J lost 0 bases, and 5 bases stayed unmatched. Germline CDR1 is MNHNS and CDR2 is SASEGT. The CDR3 consists of 15 residues.

J is TRBJ1-6 and V is TRBV11-2; 8 nucleotides align to TRBD1. The junction had 6 bases not matched to a gene; V was cut back by 5 bases and J by 9 bases. The germline V gene encodes CDR1 SGHAT and CDR2 FQNNGV. The CDR3 sequence is 14 residues long. The CDR3 loop reads CASSRTGSGSPLHF. CDR3 DNA sequence: TGTGCCAGCAGCCGGACAGGGTCTGGTTCACCCCTCCACTTT.

The chain couples TRBV5-4 to TRBJ1-2; no clear D gene. Germline V CDR1 and CDR2: SGHNT, YYREEE (reference sequence). CDR3 length: 13 residues. V dropped 0 bases and J dropped 7 bases, with 10 bases sitting between them. The CDR3 DNA sequence: TGTGCCAGCAGCTTGGGCAGTGGAGGTGGCTACACCTTC. The encoded protein is CASSLGSGGGYTF.

In its sample, this clone was seen many times. In DNA, the CDR3 is TGTGCCAGCAGTCTCACTAGCGGGGCTAACAATGAGCAGTTCTTC. It yields the protein CASSLTSGANNEQFF. The chain combines TRBV6-4 with TRBJ2-1; TRBD2 aligns across 10 bases. The junction had 6 bases not matched to a gene; V was cut back by 5 bases and J by 5 bases. The CDR3 contains 15 residues. The germline V gene encodes CDR1 MRHNA and CDR2 SNTAGT.

The chain links TRBV14 to TRBJ2-3, with TRBD2 identical over 9 bases. Germline CDR1 reads SGHDN; CDR2 reads FVKESK. The V gene end was trimmed by 5 bases and the J gene end by 2 bases; junction bases not matched to a gene: 14. The CDR3 totals 18 residues. The CDR3 sequence: CASSELRGAGGYTDTQYF. CDR3 bases: TGTGCCAGCAGCGAACTAAGGGGAGCGGGGGGCTACACAGATACGCAGTATTTT.

The CDR3 DNA reads TGTGCCAGCAGTGCAGTAGCGGGAGGGCCCGGGGAGCTGTTTTTT. Translating gives CASSAVAGGPGELFF. The chain recombines TRBV6-1 with TRBJ2-2; 11 nucleotides agree with TRBD2. The V gene's germline CDR1 is MNHNS and CDR2 SASEGT. This CDR3 spans 15 amino acids. V was pared by 4 bases and J by 6 bases, with 4 bases of the junction left unmatched.

The chain combines TRBV6-1 with TRBJ1-2; perhaps TRBD1 as D (5 bases). The CDR3 is made up of 13 amino acids. Germline V gene data show CDR1 as MNHNS and CDR2 as SASEGT. Trimming stripped 2 bases from V and 5 bases from J, with 9 bases between. The CDR3 is CASSELGTYGYTF. The CDR3 DNA follows: TGTGCCAGCAGTGAACTGGGGACTTATGGCTACACCTTC.

The J gene is TRBJ2-2, the V gene TRBV7-3; TRBD1 might be the D (6 bases). The CDR3 is made up of 14 amino acids. Looked up from germline, CDR1 is SGHTA and CDR2 is FQGTGA. V was pared by 4 bases and J by 3 bases, with 9 bases between. The CDR3 protein is CASSSGQHTGELFF. CDR3 sequence (DNA): TGTGCCAGCAGCTCTGGACAGCACACCGGGGAGCTGTTTTTT.

The chain employs TRBV6-1 and TRBJ1-1; 8 positions match TRBD1. Germline CDR1 and CDR2: MNHNS and SASEGT. J was trimmed by 1 base and V by 6 bases; bases with no gene match: 4. There are 14 residues in the CDR3. The CDR3 coding sequence is TGTGCCAGCAGGGACAGGGTGCGGAACACTGAAGCTTTCTTT. Protein product: CASRDRVRNTEAFF.

The chain links TRBV10-3 to TRBJ1-2; D not resolved. Germline V CDR1 and CDR2: ENHRY, SYGVKD. V lost 3 bases and J lost 4, with 15 bases in between. This CDR3 has 15 amino acids. In DNA form, the CDR3 reads TGTGCCATCAGTGAAAGACTAGAAAATTTCTATGGCTACACCTTC. It encodes CAISERLENFYGYTF.

This clone was counted between two and nine times. V and J are TRBV10-1 and TRBJ2-2; the match to TRBD1 covers 8 bases. The ends lost 5 bases at V and 1 base at J; junction bases unmatched: 3. The CDR3 length is 15 residues. Germline V gives CDR1 WNHNN, CDR2 SYGVQD (reference sequence). The CDR3 sequence is CASSFGQGNTGELFF. CDR3 nucleotides: TGCGCCAGCAGTTTTGGACAGGGGAACACCGGGGAGCTGTTTTTT.

This clone came up a few times. This chain joins TRBV5-6 and TRBJ2-3, with D possibly matching TRBD1 (6 bases). The CDR3 totals 14 residues. Between the trimmed V and J ends, which lost 3 bases and 9 bases, there was a span of 17 bases. The germline gives CDR1 SGHDT, CDR2 YYEEEE. For the CDR3, the DNA is TGTGCCAGCAGCTCAGGTTACAGGGAGAGGACGCAGTATTTT. This encodes CASSSGYRERTQYF.

V is TRBV7-2 and J is TRBJ2-7, with a weak D call TRBD1 (5 bases). The ends were cut back, 4 bases at V and 0 bases at J, with 10 bases in the middle. The CDR3 covers 14 residues. Germline V gives CDR1 SGHTA, CDR2 FQGNSA. The CDR3 DNA follows: TGTGCCAGCAGCTCGCGACAGAGCTCCTACGAGCAGTACTTC. Residues: CASSSRQSSYEQYF.

The gene calls are TRBV28 and TRBJ2-1; D unclear. Germline CDR1 is MDHEN and CDR2 is SYDVKM. The V end was cut by 3 bases, the J end by 6 bases, with 3 bases between. The CDR3 is made up of 11 amino acids. The CDR3 sequence: CASSFVNEQFF. As DNA, the CDR3 is TGTGCCAGCAGTTTCGTCAATGAGCAGTTCTTC.

A few counts support this clone. The rearrangement joins TRBV2 to TRBJ2-7; 7 nucleotides match TRBD2. J was trimmed by 3 bases and V by 1 base; bases with no gene match: 3. Per germline, CDR1 SNHLY and CDR2 FYNNEI. The CDR3 has 14 amino acids. The CDR3 sequence is CASSEVRTSYEQYF. Written as DNA, the CDR3 is TGTGCCAGCAGTGAAGTTAGGACTAGCTACGAGCAGTACTTC.